This entry features one TCR beta chain sequence. Profiling relied on immunoSEQ multiplex PCR, and the TCRdb table lists in-frame clones only, not all of them. The repertoire holds 390,000 or so clones, approximately 92% seen once, with 0.95% to 1.1% in the top ten. Living in under 30 US areas, the participants were between roughly 18 and 89 years of age. The sample is drawn from a study of blood T cell repertoires in COVID-19. Turning to the study itself: T cells, B-cell-depleted T cells, or PBMCs provided the cDNA or gDNA that served as material.

CDR1 and CDR2 (germline): ENHRY, SYGVKD. V lost 6 bases to trimming and J lost 8 bases; unmatched junction nucleotides: 7. The CDR3 is 13 residues long. The chain carries TRBV10-3 and TRBJ2-1; TRBD1 aligns across 7 bases. The receptor comes from a man between 18 and 29 years old who had recovered from COVID-19. The source material was PBMCs or T cells enriched from blood (not recorded which). This CDR3 reads CAIRIQGSDEQFF. The CDR3 coding sequence is TGTGCCATCAGGATACAGGGGTCGGATGAGCAGTTCTTC.